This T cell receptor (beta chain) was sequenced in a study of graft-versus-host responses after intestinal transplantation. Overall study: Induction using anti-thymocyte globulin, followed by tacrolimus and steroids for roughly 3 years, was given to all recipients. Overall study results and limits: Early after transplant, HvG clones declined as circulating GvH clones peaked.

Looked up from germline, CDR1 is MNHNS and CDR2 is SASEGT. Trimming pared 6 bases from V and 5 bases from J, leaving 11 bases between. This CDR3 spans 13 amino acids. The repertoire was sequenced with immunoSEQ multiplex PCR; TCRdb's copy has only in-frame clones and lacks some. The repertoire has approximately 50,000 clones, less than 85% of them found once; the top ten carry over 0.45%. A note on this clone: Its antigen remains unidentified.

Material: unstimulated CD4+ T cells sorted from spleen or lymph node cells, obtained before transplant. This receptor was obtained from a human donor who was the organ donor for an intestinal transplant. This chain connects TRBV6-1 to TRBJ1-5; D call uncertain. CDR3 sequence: CASSRRTDQPQHF. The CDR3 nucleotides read TGTGCCAGCAGCCGCCGGACTGATCAGCCCCAGCATTTT.